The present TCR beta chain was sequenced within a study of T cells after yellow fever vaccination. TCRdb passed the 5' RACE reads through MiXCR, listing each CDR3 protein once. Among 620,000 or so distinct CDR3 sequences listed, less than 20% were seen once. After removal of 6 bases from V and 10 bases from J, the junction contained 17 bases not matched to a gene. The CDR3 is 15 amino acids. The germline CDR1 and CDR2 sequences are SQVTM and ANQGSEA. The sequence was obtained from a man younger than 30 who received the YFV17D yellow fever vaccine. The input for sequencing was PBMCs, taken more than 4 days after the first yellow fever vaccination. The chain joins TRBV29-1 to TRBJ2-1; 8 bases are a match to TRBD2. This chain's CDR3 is CSVTSGSGVWGEQFF. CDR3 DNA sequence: TGCAGCGTGACAAGCGGGAGCGGGGTGTGGGGGGAGCAGTTCTTC.